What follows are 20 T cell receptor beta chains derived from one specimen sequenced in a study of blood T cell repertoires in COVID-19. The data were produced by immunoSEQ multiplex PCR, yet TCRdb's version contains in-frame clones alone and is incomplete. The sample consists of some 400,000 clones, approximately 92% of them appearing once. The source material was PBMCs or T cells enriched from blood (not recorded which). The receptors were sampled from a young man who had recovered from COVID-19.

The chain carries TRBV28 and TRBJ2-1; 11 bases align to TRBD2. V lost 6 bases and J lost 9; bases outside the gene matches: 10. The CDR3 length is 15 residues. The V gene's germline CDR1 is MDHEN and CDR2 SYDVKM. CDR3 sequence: CASRWGTSGVGEQFF. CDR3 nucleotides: TGTGCCAGCAGGTGGGGGACTAGCGGCGTGGGTGAGCAGTTCTTC.

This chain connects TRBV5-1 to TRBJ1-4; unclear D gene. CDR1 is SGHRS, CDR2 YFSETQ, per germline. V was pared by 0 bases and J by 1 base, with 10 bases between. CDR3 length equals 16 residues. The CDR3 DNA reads TGCGCCAGCAGCTTGGCCACTATAGGAACTAATGAAAAACTGTTTTTT. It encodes CASSLATIGTNEKLFF.

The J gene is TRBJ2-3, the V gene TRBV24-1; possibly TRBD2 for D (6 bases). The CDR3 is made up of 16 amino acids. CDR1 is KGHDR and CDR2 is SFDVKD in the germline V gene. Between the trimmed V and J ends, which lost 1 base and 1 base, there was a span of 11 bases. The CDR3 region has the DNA TGTGCCACCAGTGATTTATCGGGACTCGGCACAGATACGCAGTATTTT. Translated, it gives CATSDLSGLGTDTQYF.

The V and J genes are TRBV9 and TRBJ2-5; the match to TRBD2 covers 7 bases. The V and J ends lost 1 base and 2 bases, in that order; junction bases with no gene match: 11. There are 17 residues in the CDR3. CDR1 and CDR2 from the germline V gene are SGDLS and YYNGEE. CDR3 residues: CASSVTGEAGAQETQYF. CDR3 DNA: TGTGCCAGCAGCGTAACGGGGGAGGCGGGAGCGCAAGAGACCCAGTACTTC.

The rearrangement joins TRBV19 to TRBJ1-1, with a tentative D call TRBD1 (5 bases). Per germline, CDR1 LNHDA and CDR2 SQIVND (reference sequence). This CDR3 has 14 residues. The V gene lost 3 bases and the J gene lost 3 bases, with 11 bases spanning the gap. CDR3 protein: CASSINPGDTEAFF. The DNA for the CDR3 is TGTGCCAGTAGTATTAATCCGGGGGACACTGAAGCTTTCTTT.

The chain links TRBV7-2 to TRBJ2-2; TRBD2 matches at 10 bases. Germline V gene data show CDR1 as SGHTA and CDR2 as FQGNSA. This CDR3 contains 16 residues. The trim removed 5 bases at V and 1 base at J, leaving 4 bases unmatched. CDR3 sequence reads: CASSPRTSGNTGELFF. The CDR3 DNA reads TGTGCCAGCAGCCCTAGGACTAGCGGGAACACCGGGGAGCTGTTTTTT.

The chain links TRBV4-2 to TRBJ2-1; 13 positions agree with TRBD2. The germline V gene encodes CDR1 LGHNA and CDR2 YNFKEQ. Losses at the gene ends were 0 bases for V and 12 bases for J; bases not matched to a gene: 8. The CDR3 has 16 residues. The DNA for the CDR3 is TGTGCCAGCAGCCAAGAAAGACTAGCGGGAGGATCGGTGCAGTTCTTC. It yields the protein CASSQERLAGGSVQFF.

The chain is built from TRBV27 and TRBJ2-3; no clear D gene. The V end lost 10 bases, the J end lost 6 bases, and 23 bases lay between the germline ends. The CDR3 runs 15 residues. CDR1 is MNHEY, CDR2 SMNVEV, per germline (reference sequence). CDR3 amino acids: CATRNPITSTDTQYF. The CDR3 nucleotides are TGTGCCACCAGAAATCCTATCACCTCTACGGATACGCAGTATTTT.

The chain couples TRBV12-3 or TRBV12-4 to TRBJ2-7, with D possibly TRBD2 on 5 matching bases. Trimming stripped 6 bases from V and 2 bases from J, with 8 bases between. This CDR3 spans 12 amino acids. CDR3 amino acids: CASSRGTYEQYF. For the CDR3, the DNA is TGTGCCAGCAGCCGGGGTACCTACGAGCAGTACTTC.

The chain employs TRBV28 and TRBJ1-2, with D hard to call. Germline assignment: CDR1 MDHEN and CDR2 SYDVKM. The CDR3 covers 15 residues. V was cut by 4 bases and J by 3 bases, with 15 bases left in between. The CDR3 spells CASSSPLTSYYGYTF. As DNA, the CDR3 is TGTGCCAGCAGTTCCCCCCTCACATCGTACTATGGCTACACCTTC.

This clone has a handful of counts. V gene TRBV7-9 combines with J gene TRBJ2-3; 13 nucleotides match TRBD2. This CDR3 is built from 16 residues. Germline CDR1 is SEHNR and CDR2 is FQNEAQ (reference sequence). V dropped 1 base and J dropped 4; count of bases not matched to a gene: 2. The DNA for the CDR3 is TGTGCCAGCAGCTTAGGACTAGCGGGAGGTTCAGATACGCAGTATTTT. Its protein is CASSLGLAGGSDTQYF.

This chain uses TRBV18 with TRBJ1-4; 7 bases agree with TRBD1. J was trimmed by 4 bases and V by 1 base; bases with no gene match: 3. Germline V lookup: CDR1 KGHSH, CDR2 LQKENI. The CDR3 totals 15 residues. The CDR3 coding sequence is TGTGCCAGCTCACCACAAGGGACAGTTAATGAAAAACTGTTTTTT. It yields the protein CASSPQGTVNEKLFF.

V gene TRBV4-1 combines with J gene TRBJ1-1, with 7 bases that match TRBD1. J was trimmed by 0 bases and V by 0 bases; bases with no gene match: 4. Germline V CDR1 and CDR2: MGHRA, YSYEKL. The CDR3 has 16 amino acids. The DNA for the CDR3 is TGCGCCAGCAGCCAAGATGGGGGACAGATGAACACTGAAGCTTTCTTT. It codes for CASSQDGGQMNTEAFF.

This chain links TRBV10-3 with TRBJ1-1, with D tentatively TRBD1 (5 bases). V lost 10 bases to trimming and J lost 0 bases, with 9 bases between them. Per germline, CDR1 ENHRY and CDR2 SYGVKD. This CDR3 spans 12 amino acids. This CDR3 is CATNRMNTEAFF. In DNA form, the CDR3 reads TGTGCCACCAACAGGATGAACACTGAAGCTTTCTTT.

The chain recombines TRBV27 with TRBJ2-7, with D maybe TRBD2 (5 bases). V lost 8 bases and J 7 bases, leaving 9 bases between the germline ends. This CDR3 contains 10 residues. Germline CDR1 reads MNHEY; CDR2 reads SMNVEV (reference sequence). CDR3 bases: TGTGCCAGCCCGACGGGAGAGCAGTACTTC. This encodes CASPTGEQYF.

The DNA of the CDR3 is TGCGCCAGCAGCCGGGCCAGGGGTCACCAAGAGACCCAGTACTTC. Translation gives CASSRARGHQETQYF. This chain uses TRBV5-1 with TRBJ2-5, with a weak D call TRBD1 (6 bases). The CDR3 is 15 amino acids. CDR1 is SGHRS and CDR2 is YFSETQ in the germline V gene. V was trimmed by 4 bases and J by 0 bases, leaving 13 bases between them.

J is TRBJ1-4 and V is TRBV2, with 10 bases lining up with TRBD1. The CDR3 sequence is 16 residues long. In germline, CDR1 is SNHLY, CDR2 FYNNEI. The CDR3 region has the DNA TGTGCGACCCTTTCCGACAGGGGGCGGTTGCATGAAAAACTGTTTTTT. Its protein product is CATLSDRGRLHEKLFF.

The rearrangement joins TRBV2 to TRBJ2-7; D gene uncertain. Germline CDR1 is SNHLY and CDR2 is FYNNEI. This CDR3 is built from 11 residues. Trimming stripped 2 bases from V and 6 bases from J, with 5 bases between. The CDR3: CASSESGEQYF. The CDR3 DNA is TGTGCCAGCAGTGAATCCGGCGAGCAGTACTTC.

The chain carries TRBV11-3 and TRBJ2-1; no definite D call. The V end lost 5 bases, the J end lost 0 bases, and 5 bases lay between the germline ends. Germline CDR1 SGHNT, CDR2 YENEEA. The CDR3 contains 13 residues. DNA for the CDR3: TGTGCCAGCAGCCCCGGCTCCTACAATGAGCAGTTCTTC. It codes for CASSPGSYNEQFF.

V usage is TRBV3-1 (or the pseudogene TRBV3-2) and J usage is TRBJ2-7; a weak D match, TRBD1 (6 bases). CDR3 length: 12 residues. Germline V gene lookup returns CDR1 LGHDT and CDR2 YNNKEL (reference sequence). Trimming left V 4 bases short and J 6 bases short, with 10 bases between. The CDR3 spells CASSLTGFEQYF. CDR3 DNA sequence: TGTGCCAGCAGCCTTACAGGGTTCGAGCAGTACTTC.